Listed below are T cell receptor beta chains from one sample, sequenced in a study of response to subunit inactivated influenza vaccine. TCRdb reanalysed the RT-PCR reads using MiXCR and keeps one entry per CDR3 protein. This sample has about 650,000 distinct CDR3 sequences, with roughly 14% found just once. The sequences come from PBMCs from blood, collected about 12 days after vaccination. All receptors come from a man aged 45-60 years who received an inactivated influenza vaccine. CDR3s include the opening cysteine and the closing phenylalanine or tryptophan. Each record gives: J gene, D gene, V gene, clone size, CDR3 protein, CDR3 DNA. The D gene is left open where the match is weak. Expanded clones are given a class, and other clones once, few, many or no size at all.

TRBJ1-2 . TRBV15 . CATSRDKGTGYTF TGTGCCACCAGCAGAGATAAAGGGACTGGCTACACCTTC
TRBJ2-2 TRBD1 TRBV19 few CASNLQGSYTGELFF TGTGCCAGTAACCTACAGGGGAGCTACACCGGGGAGCTGTTTTTT
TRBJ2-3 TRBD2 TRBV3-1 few CASSPRLATDTQYF TGTGCCAGCAGCCCGAGACTAGCGACCGATACGCAGTATTTT
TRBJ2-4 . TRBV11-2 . CASSLAGSLAKNIQYF TGTGCCAGCAGCTTAGCCGGGTCGTTAGCCAAAAACATTCAGTACTTC
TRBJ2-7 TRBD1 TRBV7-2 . CASSSDRGIGEQYF TGTGCCAGCAGCTCTGACAGGGGTATCGGCGAGCAGTACTTC
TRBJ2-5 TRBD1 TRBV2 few CASRTTGGLFTQYF TGTGCCAGCAGGACTACAGGGGGCCTCTTTACCCAGTACTTC
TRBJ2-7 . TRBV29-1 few CSVRDYEQYF TGCAGCGTACGGGACTACGAGCAGTACTTC
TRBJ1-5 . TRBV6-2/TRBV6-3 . CASSYRVRQPQHF TGTGCCAGCAGTTACCGGGTTCGTCAGCCCCAGCATTTT
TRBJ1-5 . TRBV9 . CASSPSGGARQPQHF TGTGCCAGCAGCCCCAGTGGGGGGGCTCGACAGCCCCAGCATTTT
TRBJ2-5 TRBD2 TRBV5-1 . CASSLELTSGGRETQYF TGCGCCAGCAGCTTGGAGTTAACTAGCGGGGGCAGGGAGACCCAGTACTTC
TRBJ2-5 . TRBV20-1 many CSARDRPGRETQYF TGCAGTGCTAGAGATCGGCCGGGGCGGGAGACCCAGTACTTC
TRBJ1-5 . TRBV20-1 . CSARETGNQPQHF TGCAGTGCTAGAGAGACAGGCAATCAGCCCCAGCATTTT
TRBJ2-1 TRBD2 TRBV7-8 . CASREGLAGWEFF TGTGCCAGCAGGGAAGGGCTAGCGGGATGGGAGTTCTTC